Given below is one TCR beta chain in context. Antigen: not known. The repertoire was sequenced with immunoSEQ multiplex PCR; TCRdb's copy has only in-frame clones and lacks some. This sample has 75,000 to 100,000 clones, with approximately 94% found just once. CDR1 and CDR2 (germline): KGHSH, LQKENI. The ends were cut back, 0 bases at V and 2 bases at J, with 11 bases in the middle. This CDR3 is 16 amino acids long. These data are taken from a study of Tregs in tolerant kidney transplant recipients. Findings and limits, study-wide: Expanding Tregs on activated donor B cells appeared to best identify donor-specific TCRbeta clones. Validation in larger populations is needed because few patients were studied. This study did not directly address biological reproducibility.

Sequences were obtained from CD8+ T cells from blood. The origin of this receptor is a human donor in good health. V gene TRBV18 combines with J gene TRBJ2-1, with a weak D call TRBD2 (6 bases). The CDR3 sequence is CASSPPDAGPYNEQFF. The CDR3 DNA sequence: TGTGCCAGCTCACCACCGGATGCGGGACCCTACAATGAGCAGTTCTTC.